A selection of T cell receptor beta chains follows, all from one sample in a study of T-cell memory formation after mild COVID-19. Each CDR3 protein gets one entry after TCRdb re-called the 5' RACE reads with MiXCR. The sample carries around 200,000 distinct CDR3 sequences, about a fifth recorded once. The specimen sequenced was PBMCs or a T cell subset sorted from them (not recorded which). Receptors originate from an adult woman who had mild COVID-19 (a few samples of this study predate the infection). Cell type and time point are not known. The CDR3 runs from the conserved cysteine through the conserved F or W. The D gene is left open where the match is weak. Part of the rows lack a size; the others show once, few, many or a class for expanded clones.

-	TRBV7-6	-	TRBJ1-4	TGTGCCAGCAGTAGTGAGATTGGGGAAAAACTGTTTTTT	CASSSEIGEKLFF
-	TRBV9	TRBD1	TRBJ1-4	TGTGCCAGCAGCGTCGGTGGGGGACAGGGAAAGCGAAAACTGTTTTTT	CASSVGGGQGKRKLFF
-	TRBV7-2	-	TRBJ2-2	TGTGCCATGTCGGGGTCGAACACCGGGGAGCTGTATTTT	CAMSGSNTGELYF
many	TRBV29-1	TRBD1	TRBJ1-5	TGCAGCGTTGAAGGGGACAGTAGCAATCAGCCCCAGCATTTT	CSVEGDSSNQPQHF
few	TRBV5-1	-	TRBJ2-5	TGCGCCAGCAGCTTGGCCTTGAGTGGCGAACCCCCGTTACCCCAGTACTTC	CASSLALSGEPPLPQYF
-	TRBV9	TRBD2	TRBJ2-2	TGTGCCAGCAGCGTTAGCGGGGGGAACACCGGGGAGCTGTTTTTT	CASSVSGGNTGELFF
-	TRBV7-6	TRBD1	TRBJ2-1	TGTGCCAGCAGCATTGACCGGGACAGGGGCCTAGATGGCAATGAGCAGTTCTTC	CASSIDRDRGLDGNEQFF
few	TRBV20-1	TRBD2	TRBJ2-1	TGCAGTGCTCCTGACCCGGGACTAGCGGTTTACTTCTCCTACAATGAGCAGTTCTTC	CSAPDPGLAVYFSYNEQFF
-	TRBV5-4	-	TRBJ1-6	TGTGCCAGCAGTATCCCAGGGAGTAATTCACCCCTCCACTTT	CASSIPGSNSPLHF
few	TRBV4-1	-	TRBJ2-7	TGCGCCAGCAGCCCCCGGGGGGCGAAGTCGGAGCAGTACTTC	CASSPRGAKSEQYF
once	TRBV4-1	-	TRBJ2-2	TGCGCCAGCAGCTACACAGGTCGTGATACCGGGGAGCTGTTTTTT	CASSYTGRDTGELFF
-	TRBV12-3/TRBV12-4	TRBD1	TRBJ2-5	TGTGCCAGCAGCCGCCGGGACAGGGAGGAGACCCAGTACTTC	CASSRRDREETQYF
-	TRBV12-3/TRBV12-4	TRBD1	TRBJ1-2	TGTGCCAGCAGTGCGGACAGGGGGGACGGCTACACCTTC	CASSADRGDGYTF
-	TRBV12-5	-	TRBJ1-2	TGTGCTAGTGGTTTGACAGGGTATTTGGGCTACACCTTC	CASGLTGYLGYTF
few	TRBV6-1	-	TRBJ1-1	TGTGCCAGCAGAAACAAGGGGCACACTGAAGCTTTCTTT	CASRNKGHTEAFF
few	TRBV10-3	TRBD2	TRBJ2-7	TGTGCCATCAGTGATGGCGGGGGGCGAGACGAGCAGTACTTC	CAISDGGGRDEQYF
few	TRBV20-1	-	TRBJ2-1	TGCAGTGCTAGACCTCGGTCTAGCGTCAACAATGAGCAGTTCTTC	CSARPRSSVNNEQFF
-	TRBV10-3	TRBD2	TRBJ2-3	TGTGCCATCAGTGAGTTGGTCGGGGGGGCCGTAGATACGCAGTATTTT	CAISELVGGAVDTQYF
-	TRBV6-1	TRBD1	TRBJ2-3	TGTGCCAGCAGTTCTTACAGGGGTAGCACAGATACGCAGTATTTT	CASSSYRGSTDTQYF
-	TRBV20-1	TRBD2	TRBJ2-7	TGCAGTGCTAGAATGCGGGAGGTTGGCAACGAGCAGTACTTC	CSARMREVGNEQYF
few	TRBV7-8	-	TRBJ1-1	TGTGCCAGCAGCTTAGCAGAAAGTACTGAAGCTTTCTTT	CASSLAESTEAFF
-	TRBV7-9	-	TRBJ1-5	TGTGCCAGCAGCCCGCGGGGGCATGAGGGCAATCAGCCCCAGCATTTT	CASSPRGHEGNQPQHF
-	TRBV29-1	-	TRBJ2-7	TGCAGCGTTGAAGAAGGGGAGTTC	CSVEEGEF
few	TRBV5-1	-	TRBJ1-1	TGCGCCAGCAGCGCGATTTATACTATTACGGTGACTGAAGCTTTCTTT	CASSAIYTITVTEAFF
few	TRBV6-1	-	TRBJ2-7	TGTGCCAGCAGTGCCGGGAATCTCTACGAGCAGTACTTC	CASSAGNLYEQYF
-	TRBV7-9	TRBD2	TRBJ2-1	TGTGCCAGCAGCTTAGCGCCGGGACTAGCGGGAGTTACTCACTTC	CASSLAPGLAGVTHF
-	TRBV5-1	-	TRBJ2-5	TGCGCCAGCAGCTTGGCACCCGGGGCCACCCTAGAGACCCAGTACTTC	CASSLAPGATLETQYF
once	TRBV7-9	-	TRBJ1-1	TGTGCCAGCAGTAGGGCTGAAGCTTTCTTT	CASSRAEAFF
-	TRBV7-7	-	TRBJ2-1	TGTGCCAGCAGCTCCCCAAGGGACTACAATGAGCAGTTCTTC	CASSSPRDYNEQFF
few	TRBV28	-	TRBJ2-7	TGTGCCAGCAGACAGGGTGGGTCCTACGAGCAGTACTTC	CASRQGGSYEQYF
few	TRBV6-5	-	TRBJ2-7	TGTGCCAGCAGTTCCCCCCGAGGGGAGCAGTACTTC	CASSSPRGEQYF
-	TRBV6-2/TRBV6-3	-	TRBJ2-1	TGTGCCAGCACCATCGGAAACAGGGCGGATGAGCAGTTCTTC	CASTIGNRADEQFF
-	TRBV13	-	TRBJ2-2	TGTGCCAGCAGCTTAGGGTCGTGGCTAGCGCTGAACACCGGGGAGCTGTTTTTT	CASSLGSWLALNTGELFF
few	TRBV12-3/TRBV12-4	TRBD2	TRBJ2-3	TGTGCCAGCAGTCTCACTAGCGGGAGATGGTCAGATACGCAGTATTTT	CASSLTSGRWSDTQYF
once	TRBV12-3/TRBV12-4	-	TRBJ1-2	TGTGCCAGCACCTTGGGGAGTGATGGCTACACCTTC	CASTLGSDGYTF
few	TRBV7-9	-	TRBJ2-7	TGTGCCAGCAGCCGCGGGGACTCCTACGAGCAGTACTTC	CASSRGDSYEQYF
-	TRBV2	-	TRBJ1-3	TGTGCCACCACGGGGGTTAGCCGAGACTCTGGAAACACCATATATTTT	CATTGVSRDSGNTIYF
-	TRBV28	TRBD2	TRBJ2-1	TGTGCCAGCAGTGGCCGGGGGGGCTATGAGCAGTTCTTC	CASSGRGGYEQFF
once	TRBV6-1	TRBD1	TRBJ1-1	TGTGCCAGCAGGGACAGGGGGTCCACTGAAGCTTTCTTT	CASRDRGSTEAFF
-	TRBV27	-	TRBJ2-7	TGTGCCAGCAGTTCAATCGAGGGCAGGATACACTACGAGCAGTACTTC	CASSSIEGRIHYEQYF
few	TRBV24-1	-	TRBJ2-1	TGTGCCACCAGTGATCCTCACGGGAGAACGTACAATGAGCAGTTCTTC	CATSDPHGRTYNEQFF
-	TRBV7-9	TRBD1	TRBJ2-7	TGTGCCAGCAGCTTAGTGGGACAGGGTCCCGCGGACGAGCAGTACTTC	CASSLVGQGPADEQYF
-	TRBV12-3/TRBV12-4	-	TRBJ1-1	TGTGCCAGCAGTTTCCCAGAAGATGCTTTCTTT	CASSFPEDAFF
-	TRBV27	TRBD2	TRBJ2-3	TGTGCCAGCAGTTTAGTGAGGATTGGTAGCGGGGCTGTAGATACGCAGTATTTT	CASSLVRIGSGAVDTQYF
few	TRBV9	TRBD2	TRBJ2-7	TGTGCCAGCAGCGTAGATGGCGGGAGGGCCCACGAGCAGTACTTC	CASSVDGGRAHEQYF
once	TRBV29-1	TRBD2	TRBJ2-3	TGCAGCGTTGGTGAACCTCGGGGGGGGGCAGATACGCAGTATTTT	CSVGEPRGGADTQYF
few	TRBV4-2	TRBD2	TRBJ2-1	TGTGCCAGCAGCCAAGATGACGGGGGGGCCTACAATGAGCAGTTCTTC	CASSQDDGGAYNEQFF
few	TRBV5-1	-	TRBJ2-3	TGCGCCAGCAGCGAGTGGGGTCCCCCAGGGGGCACAGATACGCAGTATTTT	CASSEWGPPGGTDTQYF
-	TRBV9	-	TRBJ2-1	TGTGCCAGCAGCGTAGATCCCGGCGATGAGCAGTTCTTC	CASSVDPGDEQFF
-	TRBV7-6	TRBD2	TRBJ2-5	TGTGCCAGCAGCATTACTAGCGGGGGGGCTCAAGAGACCCAGTACTTC	CASSITSGGAQETQYF
many	TRBV9	-	TRBJ1-1	TGTGCCAGCTCGGCCGGGGGGAACACTGAAGCTTTCTTT	CASSAGGNTEAFF
few	TRBV7-9	-	TRBJ1-1	TGTGCCAGCAGCTTAGCAGGGACTCCCGAAGGTTCTGAAGCTTTCTTT	CASSLAGTPEGSEAFF